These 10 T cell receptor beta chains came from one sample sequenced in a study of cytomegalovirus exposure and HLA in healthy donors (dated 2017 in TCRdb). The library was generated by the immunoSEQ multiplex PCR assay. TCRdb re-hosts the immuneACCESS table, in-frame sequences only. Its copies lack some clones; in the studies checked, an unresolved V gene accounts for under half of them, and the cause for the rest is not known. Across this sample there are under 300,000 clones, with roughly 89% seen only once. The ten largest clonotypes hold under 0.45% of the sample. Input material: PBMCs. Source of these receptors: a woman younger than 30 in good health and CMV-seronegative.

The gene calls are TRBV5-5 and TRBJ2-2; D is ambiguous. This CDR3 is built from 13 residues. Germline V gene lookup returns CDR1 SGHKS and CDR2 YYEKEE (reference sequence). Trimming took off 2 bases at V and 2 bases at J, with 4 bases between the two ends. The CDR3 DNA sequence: TGTGCCAGCAGCTTCTTAAACACCGGGGAGCTGTTTTTT. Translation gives CASSFLNTGELFF.

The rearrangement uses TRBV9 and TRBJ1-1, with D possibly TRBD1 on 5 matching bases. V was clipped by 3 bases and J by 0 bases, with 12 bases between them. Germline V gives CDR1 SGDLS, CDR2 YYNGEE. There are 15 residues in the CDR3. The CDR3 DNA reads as TGTGCCAGCAGCGCCCCAGGGAGGGTGAACACTGAAGCTTTCTTT. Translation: CASSAPGRVNTEAFF. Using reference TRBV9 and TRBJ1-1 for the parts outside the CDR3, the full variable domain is DSGVTQTPKHLITATGQRVTLRCSPRSGDLSVYWYQQSLDQGLQFLIQYYNGEERAKGNILERFSAQQFPDLHSELNLSSLELGDSALYFCASSAPGRVNTEAFFGQGTRLTVV.

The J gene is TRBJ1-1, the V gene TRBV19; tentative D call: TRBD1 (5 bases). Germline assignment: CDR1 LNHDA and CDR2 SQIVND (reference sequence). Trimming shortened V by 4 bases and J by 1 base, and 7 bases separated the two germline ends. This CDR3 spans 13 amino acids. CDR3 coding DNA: TGTGCCAGTAGTACAGGGTCGAACACTGAAGCTTTCTTT. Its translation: CASSTGSNTEAFF.

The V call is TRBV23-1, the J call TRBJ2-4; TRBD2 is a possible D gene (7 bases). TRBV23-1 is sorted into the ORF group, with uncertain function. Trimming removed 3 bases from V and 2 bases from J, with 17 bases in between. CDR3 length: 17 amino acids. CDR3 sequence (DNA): TGCGCCAGCAGTCATACCTCGAGGGGGGGAACCAAAAACATTCAGTACTTC. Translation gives CASSHTSRGGTKNIQYF.

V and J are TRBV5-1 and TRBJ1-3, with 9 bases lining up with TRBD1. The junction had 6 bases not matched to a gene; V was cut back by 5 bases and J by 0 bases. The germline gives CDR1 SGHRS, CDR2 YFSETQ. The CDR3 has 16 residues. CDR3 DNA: TGCGCCAGCAGACACAGGGGGCCGAGCTCTGGAAACACCATATATTTT. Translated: CASRHRGPSSGNTIYF.

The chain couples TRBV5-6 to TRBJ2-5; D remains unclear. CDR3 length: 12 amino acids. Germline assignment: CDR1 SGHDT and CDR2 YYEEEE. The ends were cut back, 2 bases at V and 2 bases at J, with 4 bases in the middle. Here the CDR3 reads CASSLYQETQYF. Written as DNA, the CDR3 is TGTGCCAGCAGCTTATATCAAGAGACCCAGTACTTC.

CDR3 DNA sequence: TGTGCCATCAGTGGGGGGACAGATGATGGCTACACCTTC. It encodes CAISGGTDDGYTF. This chain connects TRBV10-3 to TRBJ1-2, with 7 bases lining up with TRBD1. Germline values: CDR1 ENHRY, CDR2 SYGVKD. The CDR3 has 13 residues. The V gene end was trimmed by 4 bases and the J gene end by 6 bases; junction bases not matched to a gene: 5.

The CDR3 loop is CASSGLQGNTEAFF. The CDR3 DNA is TGCGCCAGCAGCGGCCTCCAGGGGAACACTGAAGCTTTCTTT. The chain couples TRBV10-2 to TRBJ1-1, with TRBD1 as a possible D gene (5 bases). The germline CDR1 and CDR2 sequences are WSHSY and SAAADI. CDR3 length equals 14 residues. Trimming took 6 bases from V and 1 from J, leaving 12 bases between them.

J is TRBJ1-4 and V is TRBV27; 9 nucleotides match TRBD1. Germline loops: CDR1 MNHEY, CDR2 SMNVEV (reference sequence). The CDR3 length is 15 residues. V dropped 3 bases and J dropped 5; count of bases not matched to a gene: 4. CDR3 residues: CASSLSGTGNEKLFF. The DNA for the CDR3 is TGTGCCAGCAGTTTGTCCGGGACAGGGAATGAAAAACTGTTTTTT.

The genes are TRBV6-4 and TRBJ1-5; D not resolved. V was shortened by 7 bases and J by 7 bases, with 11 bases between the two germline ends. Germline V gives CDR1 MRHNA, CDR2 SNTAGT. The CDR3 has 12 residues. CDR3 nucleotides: TGTGCCAGCATGGGCATTACGCAGCCCCAGCATTTT. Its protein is CASMGITQPQHF.